This TCR beta chain was retrieved from a study of PD-1 blockade in classical Hodgkin lymphoma. Study-level results: Whereas CD4+ TCR diversity had risen significantly by C4D1, CD8+ TCR diversity had not. It was among complete responders that baseline diversity resembled that of newly diagnosed patients.

As regards this clone: The target antigen is unknown.

Every patient relapsed after autologous stem cell transplantation, and brentuximab vedotin exposure varied. Negative selection with magnetic separation was used to purify CD4+ T cells from thawed PBMCs. V gave up 4 bases and J gave up 2 bases, with 11 bases separating them. CDR3 size: 14 residues. Germline-derived CDR1 and CDR2 are SGHNT and YYREEE (reference sequence). Assay: immunoSEQ multiplex PCR; the TCRdb copy retains only in-frame clones and omits some. The sample lists about 7,700 clones, about nine tenths occurring once. V gene TRBV5-4 combines with J gene TRBJ2-3; weak D call: TRBD2 (5 bases). Here the sequenced sample was CD4+ T cells from blood, taken at baseline. The sequence derives from a human donor with classical Hodgkin lymphoma. CDR3 in DNA: TGTGCCAGCAGCCCGGACTTTTCCACAGATACGCAGTATTTT. Translated, it gives CASSPDFSTDTQYF.